This TCR beta chain was documented in a study of cytomegalovirus exposure and HLA in healthy donors. Findings and caveats of the study: Presence/absence comparisons presumed near-even sequencing depth among donors.

This clone was recorded once. Its antigen is unknown. 60 Vbeta and 13 Jbeta primers were used in PCR. Measured with immunoSEQ multiplex PCR; TCRdb has only the in-frame clones, and not every one. The data show some 170,000 clones, approximately 9.5% seen once. The source of this sequence is a woman aged 30 to 39 in good health and CMV-seropositive. The specimen was PBMCs.

The CDR3 loop is CASRRGQGAYEQYF. Written as DNA, the CDR3 is TGTGCCAGCAGGAGAGGACAGGGGGCTTACGAGCAGTACTTC. The chain combines TRBV6-5 with TRBJ2-7; 11 bases map to TRBD1. The J segment lost 4 bases and the V segment lost 6 bases, leaving 5 bases of the junction unmatched. This CDR3 has 14 residues. Per germline, CDR1 MNHEY and CDR2 SVGAGI.